The clone carrying this T cell receptor beta chain was detected only once. What it recognizes is unknown. The data stem from a study of identifying expanded T cells in peripheral blood. General study findings and limits: Technical replicates showed about 1.2 changed clones; roughly two weeks roughly 15; four weeks 19.

The table came from immunoSEQ multiplex PCR; TCRdb's copy has only in-frame clones and leaves some out. The table lists roughly 120,000 clones, about 87% of them singletons. CDR1 is MNHNS and CDR2 is SASEGT in the germline V gene. CDR3 size: 13 residues. Between the trimmed V and J ends, which lost 8 bases and 10 bases, there was a span of 15 bases. The chain couples TRBV6-1 to TRBJ1-6; D call uncertain. Sequences were obtained from blood. This clonotype originated in a person between 18 and 70 years old in good health. The CDR3 DNA sequence: TGTGCCAGCCTTCGGGGTTCGGGCTCACCCCTCCACTTT. Protein: CASLRGSGSPLHF.